This TCR beta chain originates from a study of Graves' ophthalmopathy and Graves' hyperthyroidism. Study outcomes and limitations: Distinction of ophthalmopathy from stable hyperthyroidism by a 13-signature model reached 85% to 90% sensitivity and roughly 81% specificity. Ophthalmopathy progression prediction by the model yielded a sensitivity of 60% to 71% and a specificity of roughly 72%.

No ophthalmopathy within 18 months of follow-up signified stable hyperthyroidism. Amplification of TCR beta CDR3 regions used RNA transcripts. Second-round multiplex PCR came after first-round RT-PCR with HTBI primers. One entry per CDR3 protein results from TCRdb running MiXCR on the multiplex PCR reads. Here the sample spans about 390,000 distinct CDR3 sequences, 15% being singletons. This clonotype has a count of ten or more. The antigen remains undetermined. The V end lost 6 bases, the J end lost 3 bases, and 11 bases lay between the germline ends. CDR1 is MNHNS and CDR2 is SASEGT in the germline V gene. The CDR3 covers 13 residues.

The chain joins TRBV6-1 to TRBJ1-2, with a weak D call TRBD1 (6 bases). The sample consisted of peripheral blood. This receptor was identified in a woman in her late teens or twenties with stable Graves' hyperthyroidism. The CDR3 bases are TGTGCCAGCAGCCAAGGGGGTGACTATGGCTACACCTTC. This codes for CASSQGGDYGYTF.